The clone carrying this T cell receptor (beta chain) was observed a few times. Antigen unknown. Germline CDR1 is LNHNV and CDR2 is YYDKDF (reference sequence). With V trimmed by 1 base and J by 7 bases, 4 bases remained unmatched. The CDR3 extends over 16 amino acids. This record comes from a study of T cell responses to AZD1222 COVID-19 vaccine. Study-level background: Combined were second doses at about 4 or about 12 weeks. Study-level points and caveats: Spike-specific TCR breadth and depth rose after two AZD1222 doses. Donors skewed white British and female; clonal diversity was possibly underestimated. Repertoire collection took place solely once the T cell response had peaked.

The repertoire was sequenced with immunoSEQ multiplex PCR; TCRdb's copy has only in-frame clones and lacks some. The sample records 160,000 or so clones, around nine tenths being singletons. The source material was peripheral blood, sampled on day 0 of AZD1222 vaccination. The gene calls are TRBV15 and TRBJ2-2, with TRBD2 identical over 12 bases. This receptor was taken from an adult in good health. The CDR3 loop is CATSRVLAGGGGELFF. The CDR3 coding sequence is TGTGCCACCAGCAGAGTGCTAGCGGGAGGGGGCGGGGAGCTGTTTTTT.